This TCR beta chain was profiled in a study of T-cell reconstitution after alpha-beta-depleted transplantation in children. There are 13 residues in the CDR3. Trimming stripped 3 bases from V and 7 bases from J, with 11 bases between. The germline gives CDR1 SGHAT, CDR2 FQNNGV. The library targeted TCRbeta and was prepared with unique molecular identifiers. MiXCR, run by TCRdb on the PCR reads, gives a single entry per CDR3 protein. This table has about 500,000 distinct CDR3 sequences, about 30% appearing once. The chain combines TRBV11-2 with TRBJ2-3; D perhaps matches TRBD1 (5 bases). The source is a human donor who donated a stem cell graft to a child with aplastic anemia. Sample: PBMCs from the stem cell graft donor, taken from the stem cell graft. The CDR3, as DNA: TGTGCCAGCAGCTTCGGGCAGGGATATACGCAGTATTTT. Translating it yields CASSFGQGYTQYF.